A selection of T cell receptor beta chains follows, all from one sample in a study of human T cells and chemical hapten exposure. TCRdb re-analysed the RACE reads in MiXCR, keeping a single row per CDR3 protein. The profile shows 40,000 to 45,000 distinct CDR3 sequences, around 9.3% of them singletons. The source material was whole blood, sampled in connection with sensitization to the hapten diphenylcyclopropenone (DPC). These receptors came from a woman in her forties with alopecia areata. Some clones in this sample may be carry-over from other donors' samples. The CDR3 runs from the conserved cysteine through the conserved F or W. D genes are given only for firm matches. A clone size is listed for some rows: how often the clone was seen (once, few, many), or a class if it is expanded.

D gene: NA
clone size: many
J gene: TRBJ2-3
V gene: TRBV7-3
CDR3 protein: CASSPNRDGGIDTQYF
CDR3 DNA: TGTGCCAGCAGCCCCAACCGGGACGGCGGCATAGATACGCAGTATTTT

D gene: NA
clone size: many
J gene: TRBJ2-2
V gene: TRBV7-2
CDR3 protein: CASSLAYRSNTGELFF
CDR3 DNA: TGTGCCAGCAGCTTAGCGTACAGATCGAACACCGGGGAGCTGTTTTTT

D gene: NA
clone size: NA
J gene: TRBJ1-1
V gene: TRBV29-1
CDR3 protein: CSVEWGPGSTEAFF
CDR3 DNA: TGCAGCGTTGAATGGGGTCCGGGGTCCACTGAAGCTTTCTTT

D gene: NA
clone size: many
J gene: TRBJ2-3
V gene: TRBV12-3/TRBV12-4
CDR3 protein: CASSLPHRVTDTQYF
CDR3 DNA: TGTGCCAGCAGTTTACCCCACAGGGTCACAGATACGCAGTATTTT

D gene: NA
clone size: many
J gene: TRBJ1-1
V gene: TRBV12-3/TRBV12-4
CDR3 protein: CASSLGPEAFF
CDR3 DNA: TGTGCCAGCAGTTTGGGGCCTGAAGCTTTCTTT

D gene: NA
clone size: NA
J gene: TRBJ1-4
V gene: TRBV20-1
CDR3 protein: CSASILNEKLFF
CDR3 DNA: TGCAGTGCTAGTATCCTTAATGAAAAACTGTTTTTT

D gene: NA
clone size: few
J gene: TRBJ2-7
V gene: TRBV20-1
CDR3 protein: CSARKGGTYEQYF
CDR3 DNA: TGCAGTGCTAGAAAAGGGGGAACCTACGAGCAGTACTTC

D gene: NA
clone size: many
J gene: TRBJ1-1
V gene: TRBV7-2
CDR3 protein: CASSLFFQGGTEAFF
CDR3 DNA: TGTGCCAGCAGCTTGTTCTTCCAGGGAGGCACTGAAGCTTTCTTT

D gene: TRBD2
clone size: NA
J gene: TRBJ2-5
V gene: TRBV7-7
CDR3 protein: CASSHSGGGETQYF
CDR3 DNA: TGTGCCAGCAGCCATAGCGGGGGCGGGGAGACCCAGTACTTC

D gene: NA
clone size: many
J gene: TRBJ2-5
V gene: TRBV12-5
CDR3 protein: CASGLGSKDDRLSETQYF
CDR3 DNA: TGTGCTAGTGGTTTGGGCAGCAAGGACGACCGCCTGAGCGAGACCCAGTACTTC

D gene: TRBD2
clone size: few
J gene: TRBJ2-3
V gene: TRBV7-2
CDR3 protein: CASSPPVRGGPDTQYF
CDR3 DNA: TGTGCCAGCAGCCCCCCCGTGCGGGGGGGCCCCGATACGCAGTATTTT

D gene: TRBD2
clone size: many
J gene: TRBJ2-1
V gene: TRBV9
CDR3 protein: CASSVESGGLGNEQFF
CDR3 DNA: TGTGCCAGCAGCGTAGAAAGCGGGGGGCTAGGGAATGAGCAGTTCTTC

D gene: NA
clone size: NA
J gene: TRBJ2-1
V gene: TRBV10-3
CDR3 protein: CAISESTAEQFF
CDR3 DNA: TGTGCCATCAGTGAGTCGACAGCGGAGCAGTTCTTC

D gene: NA
clone size: NA
J gene: TRBJ2-7
V gene: TRBV7-2
CDR3 protein: CASSLGGGDQYEQYF
CDR3 DNA: TGTGCCAGCAGCTTAGGAGGGGGAGACCAGTACGAGCAGTACTTC

D gene: TRBD2
clone size: NA
J gene: TRBJ2-5
V gene: TRBV12-3/TRBV12-4
CDR3 protein: CASSASGGGETQYF
CDR3 DNA: TGTGCCAGCAGTGCAAGCGGGGGCGGAGAGACCCAGTACTTC

D gene: TRBD1
clone size: many
J gene: TRBJ1-1
V gene: TRBV20-1
CDR3 protein: CSARDRIRNTEAFF
CDR3 DNA: TGCAGTGCTAGGGACAGGATTCGAAACACTGAAGCTTTCTTT

D gene: NA
clone size: many
J gene: TRBJ1-4
V gene: TRBV5-6
CDR3 protein: CASSFLLLGEKLFF
CDR3 DNA: TGTGCCAGCAGCTTCCTGTTGCTAGGTGAAAAACTGTTTTTT

D gene: NA
clone size: many
J gene: TRBJ1-5
V gene: TRBV28
CDR3 protein: CASRAVTGSDQPQHF
CDR3 DNA: TGTGCCAGCAGGGCCGTGACAGGTTCTGATCAGCCCCAGCATTTT

D gene: TRBD1
clone size: many
J gene: TRBJ1-1
V gene: TRBV20-1
CDR3 protein: CSAIRDSLMNTEAFF
CDR3 DNA: TGCAGTGCTATCCGGGACAGTCTCATGAACACTGAAGCTTTCTTT

D gene: NA
clone size: many
J gene: TRBJ2-2
V gene: TRBV7-3
CDR3 protein: CASSKVGVTNTGELFF
CDR3 DNA: TGTGCCAGCAGCAAGGTGGGGGTTACGAACACCGGGGAGCTGTTTTTT

D gene: TRBD1
clone size: few
J gene: TRBJ1-1
V gene: TRBV19
CDR3 protein: CATGTGKSTEAFF
CDR3 DNA: TGTGCCACCGGGACAGGGAAGAGCACTGAAGCTTTCTTT

D gene: NA
clone size: many
J gene: TRBJ2-3
V gene: TRBV12-3/TRBV12-4
CDR3 protein: CASSLGRSTDTQYF
CDR3 DNA: TGTGCCAGCAGTCTCGGAAGGAGCACAGATACGCAGTATTTT

D gene: NA
clone size: medium-sized
J gene: TRBJ1-5
V gene: TRBV20-1
CDR3 protein: CSARGFGQPQHF
CDR3 DNA: TGCAGTGCTAGGGGGTTTGGTCAGCCCCAGCATTTT

D gene: NA
clone size: many
J gene: TRBJ2-5
V gene: TRBV6-6
CDR3 protein: CASSTNSGQKGSTQYF
CDR3 DNA: TGTGCCAGCAGTACGAACTCCGGACAGAAAGGGTCGACCCAGTACTTC

D gene: TRBD2
clone size: many
J gene: TRBJ2-5
V gene: TRBV20-1
CDR3 protein: CRATSGGQETQYF
CDR3 DNA: TGCAGGGCGACTAGCGGGGGACAAGAGACCCAGTACTTC

D gene: TRBD1
clone size: many
J gene: TRBJ1-2
V gene: TRBV6-2/TRBV6-3
CDR3 protein: CASSYPRDRNYGYTF
CDR3 DNA: TGTGCCAGCAGTTATCCGCGGGACAGGAACTATGGCTACACCTTC

D gene: NA
clone size: NA
J gene: TRBJ2-7
V gene: TRBV12-3/TRBV12-4
CDR3 protein: CASSRGTPYEQYF
CDR3 DNA: TGTGCCAGCAGTCGAGGGACTCCCTACGAGCAGTACTTC

D gene: NA
clone size: many
J gene: TRBJ1-3
V gene: TRBV7-8
CDR3 protein: CAAGPRSVSGNTIYF
CDR3 DNA: TGTGCAGCCGGCCCCCGGTCAGTCTCTGGAAACACCATATATTTT

D gene: TRBD2
clone size: many
J gene: TRBJ2-5
V gene: TRBV3-1
CDR3 protein: CASRAGTSGGAHETQYF
CDR3 DNA: TGTGCCAGCAGGGCCGGGACTAGCGGGGGGGCCCACGAGACCCAGTACTTC

D gene: NA
clone size: NA
J gene: TRBJ1-4
V gene: TRBV30
CDR3 protein: CAWSAASNNEKLFF
CDR3 DNA: TGTGCCTGGAGTGCGGCTTCCAATAATGAAAAACTGTTTTTT

D gene: NA
clone size: many
J gene: TRBJ1-4
V gene: TRBV18
CDR3 protein: CASSPRALNEKLFF
CDR3 DNA: TGTGCCAGCTCACCACGGGCACTTAATGAAAAACTGTTTTTT

D gene: NA
clone size: many
J gene: TRBJ2-3
V gene: TRBV7-9
CDR3 protein: CASSPSTDTQYF
CDR3 DNA: TGTGCCAGCAGCCCTAGCACAGATACGCAGTATTTT

D gene: NA
clone size: many
J gene: TRBJ1-1
V gene: TRBV29-1
CDR3 protein: CSVITGVNTEAFF
CDR3 DNA: TGCAGCGTCATTACAGGAGTGAACACTGAAGCTTTCTTT

D gene: NA
clone size: many
J gene: TRBJ2-3
V gene: TRBV7-3
CDR3 protein: CASSPSGDNTDTQYF
CDR3 DNA: TGTGCCAGCAGCCCGAGCGGGGACAACACAGATACGCAGTATTTT

D gene: NA
clone size: many
J gene: TRBJ2-5
V gene: TRBV5-5
CDR3 protein: CASSWTLQETQYF
CDR3 DNA: TGTGCCAGCAGCTGGACGCTTCAAGAGACCCAGTACTTC

D gene: NA
clone size: many
J gene: TRBJ1-2
V gene: TRBV13
CDR3 protein: CASSPTGSGYTF
CDR3 DNA: TGTGCCAGCAGCCCCACTGGGAGTGGCTACACCTTC

D gene: NA
clone size: few
J gene: TRBJ1-5
V gene: TRBV4-1
CDR3 protein: CASSSHGVYSNQPQHF
CDR3 DNA: TGCGCCAGCAGCTCTCATGGGGTATATAGCAATCAGCCCCAGCATTTT

D gene: NA
clone size: many
J gene: TRBJ2-3
V gene: TRBV13
CDR3 protein: CASSLGGPDTQYF
CDR3 DNA: TGTGCCAGCAGCTTAGGAGGCCCCGATACGCAGTATTTT

D gene: NA
clone size: many
J gene: TRBJ1-5
V gene: TRBV28
CDR3 protein: CASSRRLESPQHF
CDR3 DNA: TGTGCCAGCAGCCGCAGGTTGGAGTCGCCCCAGCATTTT

D gene: NA
clone size: few
J gene: TRBJ2-7
V gene: TRBV12-3/TRBV12-4
CDR3 protein: CASGETRTRGYF
CDR3 DNA: TGTGCCAGCGGAGAAACTAGAACACGGGGGTACTTC

D gene: TRBD2
clone size: many
J gene: TRBJ2-3
V gene: TRBV7-2
CDR3 protein: CASSRKAGAPTDTQYF
CDR3 DNA: TGTGCCAGCAGCCGGAAAGCGGGGGCGCCCACAGATACGCAGTATTTT

D gene: NA
clone size: many
J gene: TRBJ2-7
V gene: TRBV20-1
CDR3 protein: CSAADAGAVYEQYF
CDR3 DNA: TGCAGTGCTGCCGATGCGGGGGCGGTCTACGAGCAGTACTTC

D gene: NA
clone size: many
J gene: TRBJ2-7
V gene: TRBV7-9
CDR3 protein: CASSLGLQKTERDYEQYF
CDR3 DNA: TGTGCCAGCAGCTTAGGTTTACAGAAGACCGAAAGGGACTACGAGCAGTACTTC

D gene: NA
clone size: many
J gene: TRBJ2-7
V gene: TRBV29-1
CDR3 protein: CSVWAGAAFEQYF
CDR3 DNA: TGCAGCGTTTGGGCAGGGGCTGCGTTTGAGCAGTACTTC

D gene: TRBD1
clone size: many
J gene: TRBJ2-3
V gene: TRBV6-2/TRBV6-3
CDR3 protein: CASSKTGEVTDTQYF
CDR3 DNA: TGTGCCAGCAGCAAGACAGGGGAGGTCACAGATACGCAGTATTTT

D gene: TRBD1
clone size: many
J gene: TRBJ2-5
V gene: TRBV4-2
CDR3 protein: CASSRQGSVFQETQYF
CDR3 DNA: TGTGCCAGCAGCCGACAGGGGTCCGTCTTTCAAGAGACCCAGTACTTC

D gene: NA
clone size: NA
J gene: TRBJ1-3
V gene: TRBV2
CDR3 protein: CASSEAGGPGNTIYF
CDR3 DNA: TGTGCCAGCAGTGAAGCCGGGGGTCCTGGAAACACCATATATTTT

D gene: NA
clone size: few
J gene: TRBJ1-6
V gene: TRBV6-4
CDR3 protein: CASSDSKESPLHF
CDR3 DNA: TGTGCCAGCAGTGACTCCAAGGAGTCACCCCTCCACTTT

D gene: TRBD2
clone size: many
J gene: TRBJ2-5
V gene: TRBV7-9
CDR3 protein: CASSPSGGLQETQYF
CDR3 DNA: TGTGCCAGCAGCCCGAGCGGGGGACTCCAAGAGACCCAGTACTTC

D gene: TRBD2
clone size: many
J gene: TRBJ2-3
V gene: TRBV6-4
CDR3 protein: CASSGSGGAADTQYF
CDR3 DNA: TGTGCCAGCAGTGGTAGCGGGGGGGCCGCAGATACGCAGTATTTT

D gene: NA
clone size: many
J gene: TRBJ2-4
V gene: TRBV28
CDR3 protein: CASSPFLATLAKNIQYF
CDR3 DNA: TGTGCCAGCAGCCCTTTTTTAGCCACCTTAGCCAAAAACATTCAGTACTTC

D gene: TRBD1
clone size: NA
J gene: TRBJ2-7
V gene: TRBV27
CDR3 protein: CVSSQQGVFYEQYF
CDR3 DNA: TGTGTCAGCAGTCAACAGGGGGTTTTCTACGAGCAGTACTTC

D gene: TRBD2
clone size: many
J gene: TRBJ2-3
V gene: TRBV6-2/TRBV6-3
CDR3 protein: CASAYVRDYKTDTQYF
CDR3 DNA: TGTGCCAGTGCTTACGTTCGGGACTACAAGACAGATACGCAGTATTTT

D gene: TRBD2
clone size: many
J gene: TRBJ2-2
V gene: TRBV6-6
CDR3 protein: CASSPRGSGGPNTGELFF
CDR3 DNA: TGTGCCAGCAGTCCCCGCGGCAGCGGGGGTCCGAACACCGGGGAGCTGTTTTTT